This T cell receptor beta chain appears in the sequencing data of a study of early T cells in non-severe SARS-CoV-2 infection. Unique molecular identifiers were added to individual cDNA molecules. TCRdb re-analysed the 5' RACE reads in MiXCR, keeping a single row per CDR3 protein. This sample carries more than 75,000 distinct CDR3 sequences, approximately 13% of them seen once, and the ten largest clones take approximately 6.5%. This CDR3 is built from 17 residues. In germline, CDR1 is ENHRY, CDR2 SYGVKD. The V gene end was trimmed by 5 bases and the J gene end by 0 bases; junction bases not matched to a gene: 9.

The sequence was obtained from an adult who was a healthcare worker with PCR-confirmed SARS-CoV-2 infection or an uninfected control (not recorded which). Input material: whole blood. The chain couples TRBV10-3 to TRBJ2-2, with TRBD1 matching 7 bases. The CDR3 coding sequence is TGTGCCATCAGTTACCGGGACAGCCCGACGAACACCGGGGAGCTGTTTTTT. Its protein is CAISYRDSPTNTGELFF.